These 27 T cell receptor beta chains were all obtained from the same sample, sequenced in a study of T cell responses to AZD1222 COVID-19 vaccine. Repertoires were generated with immunoSEQ multiplex PCR, while TCRdb's copy carries only in-frame clones and drops some. The table has 150,000 or so clones, about nine tenths seen once. The material sequenced was peripheral blood, taken after recovery from COVID-19. The origin of the receptors is an adult who had recovered from COVID-19.

The chain combines TRBV3-1 (or the pseudogene TRBV3-2) with TRBJ2-7; D gene unclear. This CDR3 is 13 amino acids long. V was cut by 8 bases and J by 3 bases, with 14 bases left in between. From germline, CDR1 is LGHDT and CDR2 YNNKEL (reference sequence). CDR3: CASARFASYEQYF. The CDR3 nucleotides are TGTGCCAGCGCTAGGTTCGCGAGCTACGAGCAGTACTTC.

The chain employs TRBV5-6 and TRBJ2-5; 7 bases agree with TRBD1. The CDR3 length is 15 residues. The V gene end was trimmed by 2 bases and the J gene end by 5 bases; junction bases not matched to a gene: 9. CDR1 is SGHDT and CDR2 is YYEEEE in the germline V gene. CDR3 in DNA: TGTGCCAGCAGCTTACGGGACAGTGGCCCGGAGACCCAGTACTTC. This gives the protein CASSLRDSGPETQYF.

The chain has TRBV11-3 and TRBJ2-7; D might be TRBD1 or TRBD2, each matching 5 bases. The V and J ends lost 3 bases and 3 bases respectively, with 9 bases between them. Germline lookup yields CDR1 SGHNT and CDR2 YENEEA. The CDR3 length is 13 residues. In nucleotides, the CDR3 is TGTGCCAGCAGCTTGGGGGTAGACTACGAGCAGTACTTC. This translates into CASSLGVDYEQYF.

The genes are TRBV7-2 and TRBJ1-5, with no clear D. Germline values: CDR1 SGHTA, CDR2 FQGNSA. The CDR3 spans 13 residues. V dropped 5 bases and J dropped 9 bases, with 14 bases sitting between them. The CDR3 region has the DNA TGTGCCAGCAGCGCCGCGGCGGGGAGGCCCCAGCATTTT. Its translation is CASSAAAGRPQHF.

This sequence joins TRBV18 and TRBJ2-2, with TRBD2 matching over 9 bases. The V and J ends lost 1 base and 4 bases, in that order; junction bases with no gene match: 4. CDR1 is KGHSH, CDR2 LQKENI, per germline. The CDR3 length is 16 residues. CDR3 residues: CASSPLPAGGTGELFF. The DNA for the CDR3 is TGTGCCAGCTCACCACTACCAGCGGGGGGCACCGGGGAGCTGTTTTTT.

The sample holds a few counts of this clone. The V and J genes are TRBV19 and TRBJ2-1; D possibly corresponds to TRBD2 (6 bases). V lost 5 bases, J lost 10 bases, and 21 bases lay in between. The CDR3 sequence is 15 residues long. Germline values: CDR1 LNHDA, CDR2 SQIVND (reference sequence). CDR3 bases: TGTGCCAGTAGTCTCGCTAGCGAGATGACCCACGAGCAGTTCTTC. Encoded protein: CASSLASEMTHEQFF.

V and J are TRBV11-2 and TRBJ2-7; D possibly corresponds to TRBD1 (6 bases). The CDR3 is 14 amino acids. Trimming pared 3 bases from V and 1 base from J, leaving 10 bases between. The V gene's germline CDR1 is SGHAT and CDR2 FQNNGV. The CDR3 protein is CASSFTQGSYEQYF. The CDR3 nucleotides read TGTGCCAGCAGCTTCACCCAGGGGTCCTACGAGCAGTACTTC.

This rearrangement joins TRBV5-5 to TRBJ1-4; no clear D gene. Germline V gene sequence: CDR1 SGHKS, CDR2 YYEKEE (reference sequence). CDR3 size: 14 residues. The ends were cut back, 2 bases at V and 6 bases at J, with 11 bases in the middle. CDR3 DNA: TGTGCCAGCAGCTTTAGCCGTACCGATGAAAAACTGTTTTTT. Its translation: CASSFSRTDEKLFF.

This clone was seen just once. This sequence joins TRBV7-2 and TRBJ2-3; D is possibly TRBD1 (6 bases). With 5 bases removed from V and 5 bases from J, the gap between germline ends came to 17 bases. The V gene's germline CDR1 is SGHTA and CDR2 FQGNSA. The CDR3 is 15 amino acids. The CDR3 is CASSPTGWGGDTQYF. The CDR3 region has the DNA TGTGCCAGCAGCCCTACAGGGTGGGGCGGAGATACGCAGTATTTT. The full variable domain, completed using reference TRBV7-2 and TRBJ2-3, is GAGVSQSPSNKVTEKGKDVELRCDPISGHTALYWYRQSLGQGLEFLIYFQGNSAPDKSGLPSDRFSAERTGGSVSTLTIQRTQQEDSAVYLCASSPTGWGGDTQYFGPGTRLTVL.

The chain recombines TRBV6-2 or TRBV6-3 with TRBJ2-5, with 7 bases fitting TRBD2. This CDR3 spans 14 amino acids. The trim removed 0 bases at V and 5 bases at J, leaving 3 bases unmatched. CDR1 MNHEY and CDR2 SVGEGT come from the germline V gene. The CDR3 nucleotides are TGTGCCAGCAGTTACTCGACTAGCCATGAGACCCAGTACTTC. Its protein is CASSYSTSHETQYF.

The rearrangement links TRBV28 to TRBJ1-4; a possible D gene is TRBD1 (5 bases). The V gene lost 7 bases and the J gene lost 8 bases, with 14 bases spanning the gap. Germline V gene data show CDR1 as MDHEN and CDR2 as SYDVKM. There are 13 residues in the CDR3. CDR3 sequence (DNA): TGTGCCAGCAAATGGGGCCGGATGGAAAAACTGTTTTTT. It specifies CASKWGRMEKLFF.

The chain combines TRBV5-1 with TRBJ2-1, with D possibly matching TRBD1 (6 bases). The CDR3 runs 15 residues. With 0 bases removed from V and 6 bases from J, the gap between germline ends came to 13 bases. The germline CDR1 and CDR2 sequences are SGHRS and YFSETQ. The CDR3 loop reads CASSLEGVAFNEQFF. CDR3 in DNA: TGCGCCAGCAGCTTGGAGGGGGTAGCCTTCAATGAGCAGTTCTTC.

The chain combines TRBV4-3 with TRBJ1-2; 8 bases agree with TRBD1. The CDR3 is 15 residues long. With V trimmed by 1 base and J by 6 bases, 7 bases remained unmatched. The germline V gene has CDR1 LGHNA and CDR2 YSLEER. The DNA of the CDR3 is TGCGCCAGCAGCCAAGTAAGGGGACAGGACGATGGCTACACCTTC. It translates to CASSQVRGQDDGYTF.

This clone has only one observation. The chain combines TRBV11-1 with TRBJ2-5; 9 nucleotides align to TRBD1. Germline V gives CDR1 SGHAT, CDR2 FQDESV (reference sequence). J lost 5 bases, V lost 5 bases, and 6 bases had no gene match. The CDR3 is made up of 14 amino acids. The CDR3 nucleotides read TGTGCCAGCAGCCCCAACAGGGGGCATGAGACCCAGTACTTC. Protein sequence: CASSPNRGHETQYF.

The chain uses TRBV3-1 (or the pseudogene TRBV3-2) and TRBJ2-7; no reliable D call. Germline CDR1 LGHDT, CDR2 YNNKEL (reference sequence). The V end lost 0 bases, the J end lost 3 bases, and 3 bases lay between the germline ends. The CDR3 has 12 residues. This CDR3 is CASSQDRYEQYF. The DNA of the CDR3 is TGTGCCAGCAGCCAAGATCGCTACGAGCAGTACTTC.

V is TRBV6-2 or TRBV6-3 and J is TRBJ2-2, with TRBD1 as a possible D gene (5 bases). The germline V and J ends were trimmed by 4 bases and 9 bases, with 12 bases remaining between them. Germline assignment: CDR1 MNHEY and CDR2 SVGEGT. This CDR3 contains 13 residues. The CDR3 spells CASSLPQGRELFF. Written as DNA, the CDR3 is TGTGCCAGCAGTTTGCCCCAGGGAAGGGAGCTGTTTTTT.

This chain links TRBV20-1 with TRBJ2-7, with D perhaps matching TRBD1 or TRBD2 (5 bases each). The CDR3 contains 18 residues. Trimming pared 3 bases from V and 3 bases from J, leaving 27 bases between. The germline gives CDR1 DFQATT, CDR2 SNEGSKA (reference sequence). CDR3 amino acids: CSASTLRDPLNPIYEQYF. CDR3 DNA: TGCAGTGCTAGTACCCTAAGGGACCCATTAAATCCCATCTACGAGCAGTACTTC.

The chain links TRBV9 to TRBJ2-3; tentative D call: TRBD1 (6 bases). Trimming left V 2 bases short and J 0 bases short, with 13 bases between. CDR3 length equals 16 residues. Looked up from germline, CDR1 is SGDLS and CDR2 is YYNGEE. In nucleotides, the CDR3 is TGTGCCAGCAGCGTTGGACAGTATGAGAGCACAGATACGCAGTATTTT. Translated, it gives CASSVGQYESTDTQYF.

The V gene is TRBV5-1, the J gene TRBJ2-3, with TRBD2 matching over 13 bases. The CDR3 contains 16 residues. CDR1 and CDR2 (germline): SGHRS, YFSETQ. With V trimmed by 4 bases and J by 6 bases, 8 bases remained unmatched. CDR3 coding DNA: TGCGCCAGCAGCCCGGCCGGGACTAGCGGGGCCGATACGCAGTATTTT. Its translation: CASSPAGTSGADTQYF.

The chain has TRBV5-8 and TRBJ2-7; D is ambiguous. Germline lookup yields CDR1 SGHTS and CDR2 YDEGEE. This CDR3 contains 12 residues. The germline V and J ends were trimmed by 4 bases and 4 bases, with 9 bases remaining between them. For the CDR3, the DNA is TGTGCCAGCAGCAGGGCCAGATACGAGCAGTACTTC. As protein: CASSRARYEQYF.

This clone was counted a single time. The chain employs TRBV14 and TRBJ2-3; 14 bases align to TRBD2. The CDR3 loop spans 17 amino acids. V dropped 3 bases and J dropped 6; count of bases not matched to a gene: 8. Germline CDR1 and CDR2: SGHDN and FVKESK. The CDR3 sequence: CASSQFPGTSGSDTQYF. The CDR3 coding sequence is TGTGCCAGCAGCCAGTTCCCCGGGACTAGCGGGAGTGATACGCAGTATTTT.

J is TRBJ1-5 and V is TRBV7-2; TRBD1 matches at 10 bases. J gave up 4 bases and V 5 bases, and 8 bases lay outside the gene matches. CDR1 is SGHTA and CDR2 is FQGNSA in the germline V gene. This CDR3 has 16 residues. The CDR3 nucleotides are TGTGCCAGCAGCCCTGACAGGGGGCGCCCTAATCAGCCCCAGCATTTT. This codes for CASSPDRGRPNQPQHF.

This sequence joins TRBV7-2 and TRBJ2-7; 12 positions match TRBD2. The CDR3 contains 16 residues. Trimming removed 2 bases from V and 4 bases from J; junction bases left unmatched: 6. Germline V gene lookup returns CDR1 SGHTA and CDR2 FQGNSA. CDR3 protein: CASSLSSGGASYEQYF. The DNA of the CDR3 is TGTGCCAGCAGCTTATCTAGCGGGGGGGCAAGTTACGAGCAGTACTTC.

This chain uses TRBV9 with TRBJ2-5, with 13 bases lining up with TRBD2. The J segment lost 5 bases and the V segment lost 0 bases, leaving 4 bases of the junction unmatched. CDR1 is SGDLS, CDR2 YYNGEE, per germline. The CDR3 spans 16 residues. CDR3 nucleotides: TGTGCCAGCAGCGTAGGACTAGCGGGAGGTTGGGAGACCCAGTACTTC. As protein: CASSVGLAGGWETQYF. Full variable domain (outside the CDR3, taken from reference TRBV9 and TRBJ2-5): DSGVTQTPKHLITATGQRVTLRCSPRSGDLSVYWYQQSLDQGLQFLIQYYNGEERAKGNILERFSAQQFPDLHSELNLSSLELGDSALYFCASSVGLAGGWETQYFGPGTRLLVL.

This sequence joins TRBV21-1 and TRBJ1-1. TRBV21-1 is described as a pseudogene. This CDR3 contains 14 residues. In nucleotides, the CDR3 is TGTGCCAGCAGCAAAGAGGGAAAGGTCACTGAAGCTTTCTTT. Translation gives CASSKEGKVTEAFF.

This clone was detected once. J is TRBJ1-5 and V is TRBV19; D unclear. The V gene's germline CDR1 is LNHDA and CDR2 SQIVND (reference sequence). The CDR3 loop spans 15 amino acids. The ends were cut back, 1 base at V and 9 bases at J, with 16 bases in the middle. CDR3 in amino acids: CASSIGGQAVTPQHF. Here the CDR3 DNA reads TGTGCCAGTAGTATAGGTGGGCAGGCGGTTACGCCCCAGCATTTT.

The chain carries TRBV3-1 (or the pseudogene TRBV3-2) and TRBJ1-1; TRBD1 is a possible D gene (5 bases). CDR1 is LGHDT and CDR2 is YNNKEL in the germline V gene (reference sequence). The CDR3 loop spans 13 amino acids. V dropped 3 bases and J dropped 4 bases, with 9 bases sitting between them. This CDR3 is CASSHYRSTEAFF. CDR3 bases: TGTGCCAGCAGCCATTACAGGAGCACTGAAGCTTTCTTT.